The rows below give T cell receptor beta chains drawn from one sample of a study of CXCR3-negative and CXCR3-positive naive CD8 T cells. TCRdb reprocessed the 5' RACE reads; each CDR3 protein has one entry and no DNA is given. The sample totals 55,000 to 70,000 distinct CDR3 sequences; its top ten clones hold about 0.68%. Material for sequencing was naive CXCR3+ CD8+ T cells from blood. All receptors derive from a human donor in good health. Some clones in this sample may be carry-over from other donors' samples. The CDR3 runs from the conserved cysteine through the conserved F or W. Each record gives: J gene, V gene, CDR3 length, CDR3 protein.

TRBJ1-4 TRBV7-6 15 CASSPSGMENEKLFF
TRBJ2-3 TRBV7-2 16 CASSLLAGGLRDTQYF
TRBJ2-2 TRBV29-1 15 CSAYTGQGTAGELFF
TRBJ2-7 TRBV29-1 13 CSVGFGQGYEQYF
TRBJ2-7 TRBV5-1 14 CASSYTGGSYEQYF
TRBJ2-7 TRBV14 12 CASSQDPYEQYF
TRBJ2-7 TRBV9 15 CASSEQGTGGNEQYF
TRBJ2-1 TRBV2 11 CASSGLGGQFF
TRBJ2-2 TRBV12-3/TRBV12-4 15 CASSSGTGETGELFF
TRBJ2-2 TRBV7-8 20 CASSLERDRGQARDTGELFF
TRBJ2-5 TRBV6-2/TRBV6-3 13 CASSPGSQETQCF
TRBJ1-1 TRBV6-6 14 CASSYSKQALEAFF
TRBJ1-5 TRBV6-2/TRBV6-3 18 CASINQADSLYSNQPQHF
TRBJ2-7 TRBV12-3/TRBV12-4 12 CASYGTDYEQYF
TRBJ2-7 TRBV28 14 CASISVQGWYEKYF
TRBJ1-2 TRBV20-1 12 CSAGQGFYGYTF
TRBJ1-2 TRBV20-1 13 CSARQGQDYGYTF
TRBJ2-3 TRBV10-3 12 CAISESVDTQYF
TRBJ2-2 TRBV27 15 CTSSLLPGNTGELFF
TRBJ2-3 TRBV6-1 16 CASSEGDRGSTDTQYF
TRBJ2-1 TRBV7-3 14 CASSLFGDHNEQFF
TRBJ2-7 TRBV7-2 14 CASGAAGLSYEQYF
TRBJ2-7 TRBV4-3 13 CASSQDLVYEQYF
TRBJ2-5 TRBV4-3 14 CASSQGTSGETQYF
TRBJ2-7 TRBV15 14 CATSRGRASYEQYF
TRBJ2-3 TRBV2 13 CATLAGGTDTQYF
TRBJ2-3 TRBV7-9 12 CASSYMIDTQYF
TRBJ2-7 TRBV4-3 14 CASSQGRGGYEQYF
TRBJ2-6 TRBV11-2 17 CASSIGQDFSGANVLTF
TRBJ2-1 TRBV10-3 13 CAISGPGSGEQFF
TRBJ1-2 TRBV12-3/TRBV12-4 13 CASSLGQSYGYTF
TRBJ2-1 TRBV29-1 13 CSVVGGAYNEQFF
TRBJ2-1 TRBV7-8 16 CASSLPGAGGYNEQFF
TRBJ2-2 TRBV7-9 15 CASSPGDRNTGELFF
TRBJ1-5 TRBV5-5 15 CASGPKGVGNQPQHF
TRBJ2-3 TRBV20-1 15 CSAFSGTSGHNTQYF
TRBJ2-7 TRBV20-1 13 CSAGDTSSYEQYF
TRBJ2-4 TRBV21-1 16 CASSSPGVLAKNIQYF
TRBJ1-3 TRBV29-1 13 CSGQGVTGNTIYF
TRBJ2-7 TRBV29-1 14 CSVDLGQATYEQYF
TRBJ1-3 TRBV27 15 CASSWNRVSGNTIYF
TRBJ1-5 TRBV7-9 13 CASSLPGNQPQHF
TRBJ2-3 TRBV2 17 CASSDSQRGLSTDTQYF
TRBJ1-3 TRBV12-3/TRBV12-4 12 CASRRGGNTIYF